This TCR beta chain originates from a study of response to subunit inactivated influenza vaccine. Per the germline V gene, CDR1 is SQVTM and CDR2 is ANQGSEA. CDR3 length: 12 residues. Trimming shortened V by 7 bases and J by 4 bases, and 10 bases separated the two germline ends. In the case of this clonotype: Antigen: not known.

Regarding the study as a whole: The authors suggested that few new T cells are recruited per seasonal influenza vaccination.

TCRdb re-called the RT-PCR reads through MiXCR, storing one row per CDR3 protein. The sample records about 700,000 distinct CDR3 sequences, roughly 14% being singletons. The chain is built from TRBV29-1 and TRBJ2-2; D is unclear. The origin of this receptor is a man aged 45 to 65 who received an inactivated influenza vaccine. The sequencing used PBMCs from blood, collected around 15 days before vaccination. The CDR3 sequence is CSARQITGELFF. CDR3 nucleotides: TGCAGCGCGAGACAAATCACCGGGGAGCTGTTTTTT.